The sequence of this T cell receptor beta chain was determined in a study of T cells after somatic rescue of genetic block (TCRdb year 2020). Context from the whole study: What the study looked at was long-term robustness, specifically in a T-cell system that came about through somatic rescue of a genetic block in T-cell development.

There are 13 amino acids in the CDR3, from cysteine to phenylalanine inclusive. Only the CDR3 region is kept as DNA, spanning 39 bases read in frame from base 1. The germline V gene supplies CDR1 MNHNS and CDR2 SASEGT. V is trimmed back by 5 bases and J by 3 bases, and the junction contains 3 bases that no gene match accounts for. Notes on this clone: Its target antigen remains unknown. There are no base qualities to consult, and no much larger clone falls within one base.

To prepare the library, the immunoSEQ multiplex PCR assay was applied. TCRdb retrieved this table from immuneACCESS and kept in-frame rearrangements only. Not all clones are present; in checked studies, unresolved V genes account for under half, and no reason is known for the remainder. This sample lists some 9,200 clones; 70% to 75% were detected once. About 20% of the sample goes to the ten largest clones. Input material: peripheral blood mononuclear cells (PBMCs). The V gene is TRBV6-1 and the J gene is TRBJ2-5; the central 7 bases match TRBD1. The sequence was collected from a boy under 18. The DNA reads TGTGCCAGCAGTTTTACAGGGGAAGAGACCCAGTACTTC. Translated, it reads CASSFTGEETQYF.